The 23 T cell receptor beta chains reported below all come from one sample, sequenced in a study of T cells in Graves' hyperthyroidism and ophthalmopathy. The investigators amplified TCR beta CDR3 regions from RNA transcripts. RT-PCR in the first round (using the HTBI primer set) targeted the TCR CDR3. TCRdb re-derived calls from the multiplex PCR reads in MiXCR, one entry per CDR3 protein. Among roughly 720,000 distinct CDR3 sequences listed, around 15% were seen once. The sample consisted of blood. These receptors came from a man aged 45-65 years with Graves' hyperthyroidism.

This clonotype has at least ten counts. V usage is TRBV12-3 or TRBV12-4 and J usage is TRBJ2-7; 9 bases agree with TRBD1. This CDR3 spans 15 amino acids. J lost 6 bases, V lost 5 bases, and 11 bases had no gene match. CDR3 bases: TGTGCCAGCAGTCCGACACCTGGACAGGGGATCGAGCAGTACTTC. Translated, it gives CASSPTPGQGIEQYF.

This clonotype was counted many times. V gene TRBV6-4 combines with J gene TRBJ2-1; D remains ambiguous. The germline V gene encodes CDR1 MRHNA and CDR2 SNTAGT. The V and J ends lost 0 bases and 8 bases respectively, with 14 bases between them. The CDR3 is made up of 15 amino acids. CDR3 loop: CASSDSIVSPDEQFF. In nucleotides, the CDR3 is TGTGCCAGCAGTGACTCGATTGTAAGTCCCGATGAGCAGTTCTTC.

This chain links TRBV3-1 with TRBJ1-1, with 9 bases that match TRBD1. The CDR3 loop spans 15 amino acids. V trimming: 1 base; J trimming: 10 bases; junction bases outside the gene matches: 10. Germline CDR1 reads LGHDT; CDR2 reads YNNKEL (reference sequence). The CDR3 DNA follows: TGTGCCAGCAGCCAAGGAGGGAATAGGGGACAGGGAGCTTTCTTT. Amino acids: CASSQGGNRGQGAFF.

This clonotype was detected only a few times. The chain carries TRBV27 and TRBJ2-3; 8 bases are shared with TRBD2. Germline lookup yields CDR1 MNHEY and CDR2 SMNVEV (reference sequence). The CDR3 length is 16 residues. Trimming removed 5 bases from V and 4 bases from J; junction bases left unmatched: 11. This CDR3 is CASSPSGGDKPDTQYF. The CDR3 nucleotides read TGTGCCAGCAGTCCGTCGGGGGGGGATAAGCCAGATACGCAGTATTTT.

This sequence joins TRBV9 and TRBJ2-1, with D possibly being TRBD1 or TRBD2 (5 bases each). This CDR3 region has 15 residues. Germline CDR1 is SGDLS and CDR2 is YYNGEE. The germline V and J ends were trimmed by 3 bases and 1 base, with 11 bases remaining between them. CDR3 in DNA: TGTGCCAGCAGCGGCTCCGGGACGTCCTACAATGAGCAGTTCTTC. Protein: CASSGSGTSYNEQFF.

In its sample, this clonotype was seen many times. The CDR3 spells CASSSRTGEETQYF. The CDR3 DNA reads TGTGCCAGCAGTTCAAGGACAGGGGAAGAGACCCAGTACTTC. This sequence joins TRBV2 and TRBJ2-5, with 9 bases that match TRBD1. This CDR3 has 14 residues. CDR1 and CDR2 from the germline V gene are SNHLY and FYNNEI. The ends lost 5 bases at V and 3 bases at J; junction bases unmatched: 4.

At least ten counts were recorded for this clonotype. The chain recombines TRBV5-6 with TRBJ2-1; D is possibly TRBD1 (6 bases). CDR3 length: 13 amino acids. Germline CDR1 reads SGHDT; CDR2 reads YYEEEE. Trimming removed 3 bases from V and 10 bases from J, with 14 bases in between. The CDR3 loop reads CASSWGLGGEQFF. In DNA form, the CDR3 reads TGTGCCAGCAGCTGGGGGCTAGGAGGAGAGCAGTTCTTC.

The sample holds many counts of this clonotype. This chain uses TRBV27 with TRBJ2-7; D call uncertain. Germline V gene sequence: CDR1 MNHEY, CDR2 SMNVEV (reference sequence). V shed 0 bases and J shed 5 bases, with 8 bases lying between them. The CDR3 loop spans 13 amino acids. Here the CDR3 reads CASSLSHTHEQYF. CDR3 in DNA: TGTGCCAGCAGTTTATCCCACACCCACGAGCAGTACTTC.

This clonotype was observed a handful of times. The chain joins TRBV3-1 to TRBJ1-1; D remains ambiguous. V gave up 1 base and J gave up 3 bases, with 15 bases separating them. In germline, CDR1 is LGHDT, CDR2 YNNKEL (reference sequence). This CDR3 has 16 residues. The DNA of the CDR3 is TGTGCCAGCAGCCAAGTAACCGACTTTGGGGACACTGAAGCTTTCTTT. It codes for CASSQVTDFGDTEAFF.

This clonotype was counted many times. This chain links TRBV11-2 with TRBJ2-5; 8 nucleotides align to TRBD2. Germline V gene sequence: CDR1 SGHAT, CDR2 FQNNGV. V lost 5 bases, J lost 1 base, and 15 bases stayed unmatched. The length of the CDR3 is 18 residues. The CDR3, as DNA: TGTGCCAGCAGCCCACGAAGGAGCAGCGGGAGAGCCCAAGAGACCCAGTACTTC. Protein: CASSPRRSSGRAQETQYF.

This clonotype occurred a few times. This chain links TRBV27 with TRBJ2-7, with 7 bases matching TRBD2. The CDR3 runs to 16 residues. V trimming: 5 bases; J trimming: 1 base; junction bases outside the gene matches: 11. Looked up from germline, CDR1 is MNHEY and CDR2 is SMNVEV (reference sequence). The CDR3, as DNA: TGTGCCAGCAGTCCCCTGGGGCTAGCGGAATCCTACGAGCAGTACTTC. Amino acid sequence: CASSPLGLAESYEQYF.

This clonotype was detected a few times. No conserved phenylalanine or tryptophan is present at the end of the CDR3, so a read error is the likely explanation. The rearrangement joins TRBV6-5 to TRBJ2-7, with 9 bases that match TRBD1. Per germline, CDR1 MNHEY and CDR2 SVGAGI. The CDR3 runs 18 residues. V lost 2 bases and J lost 2; bases outside the gene matches: 13. CDR3 sequence (DNA): TGTGCCAGCAGTTACCCTGCCGCCAGGGACAGGGATCCCTACGAGCAGTACCTC. Translating it yields CASSYPAARDRDPYEQYL.

In its sample, this clonotype is large. The CDR3 sequence is CASSETGGHQPQHF. The CDR3 DNA is TGTGCCAGCAGTGAGACAGGGGGCCATCAGCCCCAGCATTTT. The rearrangement links TRBV2 to TRBJ1-5; 10 nucleotides align to TRBD1. The J segment lost 5 bases and the V segment lost 3 bases, leaving 1 base of the junction unmatched. CDR3 size: 14 residues. CDR1 is SNHLY and CDR2 is FYNNEI in the germline V gene.

The sample holds many counts of this clonotype. This rearrangement joins TRBV27 to TRBJ2-3; 9 nucleotides align to TRBD2. V shed 0 bases and J 2 bases; nucleotides not matched to a gene: 3. This CDR3 has 16 residues. The V gene's germline CDR1 is MNHEY and CDR2 SMNVEV (reference sequence). The CDR3 DNA reads TGTGCCAGCAGTTTATCCCCGGGACTAGCCACAGATACGCAGTATTTT. Protein product: CASSLSPGLATDTQYF.

This chain's CDR3 is CASSDPGTVSYEQYF. CDR3 DNA sequence: TGTGCCAGTAGTGATCCCGGGACAGTCTCCTACGAGCAGTACTTC. This chain uses TRBV19 with TRBJ2-7, with 7 bases that match TRBD1. Unmatched junction bases numbered 7, after V lost 5 bases and J lost 0 bases. In germline, CDR1 is LNHDA, CDR2 SQIVND (reference sequence). This CDR3 comprises 15 residues.

This chain joins TRBV11-3 and TRBJ2-1; D is ambiguous. The germline V gene has CDR1 SGHNT and CDR2 YENEEA. The CDR3 has 15 amino acids. V gave up 5 bases and J gave up 6 bases, with 17 bases separating them. The CDR3 loop is CASSQTDGSRNEQFF. The DNA of the CDR3 is TGTGCCAGCAGCCAGACGGACGGAAGCCGCAATGAGCAGTTCTTC.

A few counts support this clonotype. The CDR3 DNA reads as TGTGCCAGCACCCGGGACACCGCTAACTATGGCTACACCTTC. This translates into CASTRDTANYGYTF. The chain recombines TRBV28 with TRBJ1-2; possible D gene TRBD1, 6 bases. This CDR3 has 14 residues. Trimming cost V 7 bases and J 0 bases, with 12 bases left between them. Germline V gene sequence: CDR1 MDHEN, CDR2 SYDVKM.

A few counts support this clonotype. The chain is built from TRBV18 and TRBJ2-1, with 8 bases that match TRBD2. CDR1 and CDR2 from the germline V gene are KGHSH and LQKENI. V dropped 8 bases and J dropped 5; count of bases not matched to a gene: 8. This CDR3 comprises 14 residues. This CDR3 is CASTDSGTNNEQFF. The DNA of the CDR3 is TGTGCCAGCACCGATAGCGGGACCAACAATGAGCAGTTCTTC.

A few counts support this clonotype. The chain links TRBV19 to TRBJ2-7; TRBD2 aligns across 14 bases. After removal of 5 bases from V and 4 bases from J, the junction contained 10 bases not matched to a gene. The CDR3 is made up of 17 amino acids. CDR1 and CDR2 from the germline V gene are LNHDA and SQIVND (reference sequence). CDR3 DNA sequence: TGTGCCAGTAGTCCCGCAAGCGGACTAGCGGGAGGTTACGAGCAGTACTTC. Translating it yields CASSPASGLAGGYEQYF.

This clonotype was counted ten times or more. This chain uses TRBV28 with TRBJ2-5; 15 nucleotides align to TRBD2. After removal of 4 bases from V and 3 bases from J, the junction contained 3 bases not matched to a gene. Germline CDR1 reads MDHEN; CDR2 reads SYDVKM. There are 16 residues in the CDR3. The CDR3 bases are TGTGCCAGCAGTTCGGGACTAGCGGGAGGTAAAGAGACCCAGTACTTC. Protein sequence: CASSSGLAGGKETQYF. Using reference TRBV28 and TRBJ2-5 for the parts outside the CDR3, the full variable domain is DVKVTQSSRYLVKRTGEKVFLECVQDMDHENMFWYRQDPGLGLRLIYFSYDVKMKEKGDIPEGYSVSREKKERFSLILESASTNQTSMYLCASSSGLAGGKETQYFGPGTRLLVL.

This clonotype was counted only a few times. The J gene is TRBJ2-3, the V gene TRBV5-1; possible D gene TRBD1, 6 bases. V shed 4 bases and J shed 4 bases, with 13 bases lying between them. There are 14 residues in the CDR3. CDR1 and CDR2 (germline): SGHRS, YFSETQ. The CDR3 DNA sequence: TGCGCCAGCAGCCTACAGGGTTTGCCAGATACGCAGTATTTT. This gives the protein CASSLQGLPDTQYF. Drawing the rest from reference TRBV5-1 and TRBJ2-3, the complete variable domain is KAGVTQTPRYLIKTRGQQVTLSCSPISGHRSVSWYQQTPGQGLQFLFEYFSETQRNKGNFPGRFSGRQFSNSRSEMNVSTLELGDSALYLCASSLQGLPDTQYFGPGTRLTVL.

This clonotype occurred many times. CDR3 nucleotide sequence: TGTGCCAGCCGGGCTCATCACCTGGGCCATTTTGAAGCTTTCTTT. This translates into CASRAHHLGHFEAFF. The chain joins TRBV2 to TRBJ1-1; no clear D gene. V shed 8 bases and J shed 7 bases, with 23 bases lying between them. The germline V gene encodes CDR1 SNHLY and CDR2 FYNNEI. The CDR3 is made up of 15 amino acids.

In its sample, this clonotype was seen many times. V usage is TRBV5-1 and J usage is TRBJ1-4, with D possibly TRBD1 on 5 matching bases. This CDR3 is built from 14 residues. V lost 2 bases and J 8 bases, leaving 13 bases between the germline ends. Per germline, CDR1 SGHRS and CDR2 YFSETQ. The CDR3 region is CASSFDSVAEKLFF. CDR3 DNA: TGCGCCAGCAGCTTCGACAGCGTGGCGGAAAAACTGTTTTTT.